The next 30 T cell receptor beta chains were all read from a single sample in a study of T cell changes during pregnancy in multiple sclerosis. Assay: immunoSEQ multiplex PCR; the TCRdb copy retains only in-frame clones and omits some. Of more than 70,000 clones listed, approximately 90% were seen once; the top ten hold 0.95%. Sequencing was performed on peripheral blood, taken before pregnancy. The receptors stem from a female donor with multiple sclerosis, enrolled in a pregnancy study.

The CDR3 nucleotides read TGTGCCAGCAGTTCCTTGGCAGCGGGAGCGCTCCAAGAGACCCAGTACTTC. It translates to CASSSLAAGALQETQYF. The chain combines TRBV28 with TRBJ2-5; 8 bases are a match to TRBD2. The ends lost 4 bases at V and 1 base at J; junction bases unmatched: 11. In germline, CDR1 is MDHEN, CDR2 SYDVKM. The CDR3 runs to 17 residues.

The chain couples TRBV7-2 to TRBJ1-1, with D uncertain. CDR1 SGHTA and CDR2 FQGNSA come from the germline V gene. The CDR3 spans 13 residues. V was pared by 2 bases and J by 6 bases, with 10 bases between. In DNA form, the CDR3 reads TGTGCCAGCAGCTTATTACAGAGACCTGAAGCTTTCTTT. Translated, it gives CASSLLQRPEAFF.

This chain links TRBV27 with TRBJ2-3, with a weak D call TRBD2 (5 bases). V gave up 3 bases and J gave up 7 bases, with 17 bases separating them. The CDR3 spans 15 residues. Germline values: CDR1 MNHEY, CDR2 SMNVEV (reference sequence). The CDR3 DNA reads TGTGCCAGCAGTTTCGGAGATCCCCTAGCAAATACGCAGTATTTT. It translates to CASSFGDPLANTQYF.

The V call is TRBV20-1, the J call TRBJ1-1; D remains ambiguous. This CDR3 spans 10 amino acids. Per the germline V gene, CDR1 is DFQATT and CDR2 is SNEGSKA (reference sequence). Trimming shortened V by 6 bases and J by 11 bases, and 13 bases separated the two germline ends. In nucleotides, the CDR3 is TGCAGTGCACCACAGCCTAATGCTTTCTTT. This encodes CSAPQPNAFF.

The rearrangement joins TRBV4-3 to TRBJ1-3, with 8 bases that match TRBD1. CDR3 length equals 15 residues. Germline trimming cut 8 bases from V and 2 bases from J; bases unmatched to any gene: 8. Germline V gives CDR1 LGHNA, CDR2 YSLEER. Written as DNA, the CDR3 is TGCGCCAGCGCCCAGGGGGCAGGGGCTGGAAACACCATATATTTT. Amino acids: CASAQGAGAGNTIYF.

This sequence joins TRBV5-4 and TRBJ1-6; D is perhaps TRBD1 (5 bases). Deletions cut 0 bases from V and 7 bases from J, with 11 bases between. Germline assignment: CDR1 SGHNT and CDR2 YYREEE (reference sequence). The CDR3 totals 15 residues. CDR3 coding DNA: TGTGCCAGCAGCTTGGGACAGTCCATGAATTCACCCCTCCACTTT. Translation: CASSLGQSMNSPLHF.

The chain combines TRBV6-1 with TRBJ1-2; TRBD1 might be the D (6 bases). Trimming left V 0 bases short and J 10 bases short, with 24 bases between. Germline loops: CDR1 MNHNS, CDR2 SASEGT. This CDR3 is 17 amino acids long. CDR3 in DNA: TGTGCCAGCAGTGAAGCGACAGCGGGGGCAGGGGTCTATTCCTACACCTTC. Amino acids: CASSEATAGAGVYSYTF.

The V gene is TRBV5-1, the J gene TRBJ2-4; 8 bases line up with TRBD2. Germline trimming cut 4 bases from V and 0 bases from J; bases unmatched to any gene: 9. The length of the CDR3 is 17 residues. The germline V gene has CDR1 SGHRS and CDR2 YFSETQ. The CDR3 sequence: CASSPGTSNLAKNIQYF. In DNA, the CDR3 is TGCGCCAGCAGCCCCGGGACTAGTAACCTAGCCAAAAACATTCAGTACTTC.

The chain couples TRBV7-9 to TRBJ2-3, with 15 bases that match TRBD2. After removal of 5 bases from V and 3 bases from J, the junction contained 3 bases not matched to a gene. The germline gives CDR1 SEHNR, CDR2 FQNEAQ (reference sequence). This CDR3 spans 16 amino acids. The CDR3, as DNA: TGTGCCAGCAGCGTCGGGACTAGCGGGGGGACAGATACGCAGTATTTT. This codes for CASSVGTSGGTDTQYF.

The chain uses TRBV2 and TRBJ2-1, with 16 bases fitting TRBD2. CDR3 length equals 18 residues. Trimming cost V 6 bases and J 12 bases; bases outside gene matches: 17. Germline lookup yields CDR1 SNHLY and CDR2 FYNNEI. Written as DNA, the CDR3 is TGTGCCAGCAGCAAGGGACTAGCGGGGGGGGACCCTAGGGTTGTGCAGTTCTTC. It yields the protein CASSKGLAGGDPRVVQFF.

The chain links TRBV11-2 to TRBJ2-1; 9 bases map to TRBD1. The V and J ends lost 7 bases and 1 base, in that order; junction bases with no gene match: 5. The CDR3 totals 15 residues. Looked up from germline, CDR1 is SGHAT and CDR2 is FQNNGV. CDR3 coding DNA: TGTGCCAGCACCGAGGACAGGGGATCCTACAATGAGCAGTTCTTC. Translation gives CASTEDRGSYNEQFF.

The chain carries TRBV2 and TRBJ2-5; no firm D call. This CDR3 is built from 12 residues. The V end lost 4 bases, the J end lost 1 base, and 4 bases lay between the germline ends. From germline, CDR1 is SNHLY and CDR2 FYNNEI. The CDR3 protein is CASSGIQETQYF. The CDR3 DNA reads TGTGCCAGCAGTGGTATCCAAGAGACCCAGTACTTC.

This sequence joins TRBV9 and TRBJ2-5, with a possible D match to TRBD1 (6 bases). CDR3 size: 15 residues. Deletions cut 4 bases from V and 2 bases from J, with 15 bases between. Germline assignment: CDR1 SGDLS and CDR2 YYNGEE. CDR3 amino acids: CASSSSGQRQETQYF. In DNA form, the CDR3 reads TGTGCCAGCAGCTCTTCCGGACAGCGACAAGAGACCCAGTACTTC.

The chain couples TRBV10-3 to TRBJ1-5; TRBD1 might be the D (6 bases). The CDR3 has 14 amino acids. Per the germline V gene, CDR1 is ENHRY and CDR2 is SYGVKD. The V end was cut by 10 bases, the J end by 3 bases, with 16 bases between. The CDR3 region is CAKNGSGANQPQHF. The CDR3 nucleotides read TGTGCCAAAAATGGGTCAGGGGCCAATCAGCCCCAGCATTTT.

The chain has TRBV5-1 and TRBJ2-7; TRBD2 aligns across 8 bases. The CDR3 has 14 residues. V trimming: 4 bases; J trimming: 3 bases; junction bases outside the gene matches: 6. Germline lookup yields CDR1 SGHRS and CDR2 YFSETQ. The CDR3 sequence: CASSLTSGLYEQYF. In nucleotides, the CDR3 is TGCGCCAGCAGCCTAACTAGCGGTCTCTACGAGCAGTACTTC.

The gene calls are TRBV2 and TRBJ2-1; TRBD2 aligns across 8 bases. The CDR3 sequence is 14 residues long. The germline gives CDR1 SNHLY, CDR2 FYNNEI. V gave up 5 bases and J gave up 5 bases; unmatched junction bases: 5. The CDR3 here is CASSSGRVHNEQFF. Written as DNA, the CDR3 is TGTGCCAGCAGTAGCGGGAGAGTCCACAATGAGCAGTTCTTC.

This clone was recorded once. The rearrangement uses TRBV20-1 and TRBJ2-1; TRBD1 might be the D (6 bases). This CDR3 is built from 11 residues. V lost 8 bases to trimming and J lost 9 bases, with 14 bases between them. Germline V gene lookup returns CDR1 DFQATT and CDR2 SNEGSKA (reference sequence). CDR3 DNA: TGCAGTTCCGATACAGGGTTTGAGCAGTTCTTC. This sequence encodes CSSDTGFEQFF.

This chain uses TRBV10-3 with TRBJ1-2; D is uncertain. This CDR3 region has 13 residues. V lost 2 bases to trimming and J lost 4 bases, with 8 bases between them. Germline CDR1 reads ENHRY; CDR2 reads SYGVKD. Written as DNA, the CDR3 is TGTGCCATCAGTGAGGTCGCAGTCTATGGCTACACCTTC. Its protein product is CAISEVAVYGYTF.

V is TRBV7-2 and J is TRBJ1-5; 9 positions agree with TRBD1. V lost 5 bases, J lost 5 bases, and 4 bases stayed unmatched. CDR3 length: 14 residues. Per germline, CDR1 SGHTA and CDR2 FQGNSA. The CDR3 sequence is CASSPGQGDQPQHF. Here the CDR3 DNA reads TGTGCCAGCAGCCCGGGACAGGGTGATCAGCCCCAGCATTTT.

The genes are TRBV27 and TRBJ2-5, with 11 bases matching TRBD1. Germline-derived CDR1 and CDR2 are MNHEY and SMNVEV (reference sequence). The ends lost 9 bases at V and 6 bases at J; junction bases unmatched: 12. The CDR3 is 15 residues long. The CDR3 reads CASQTRTGGSKTQYF. CDR3 in DNA: TGTGCCAGTCAAACCCGGACAGGGGGCTCGAAGACCCAGTACTTC.

The chain is built from TRBV9 and TRBJ2-2; D is possibly TRBD2 (7 bases). The germline V gene has CDR1 SGDLS and CDR2 YYNGEE. V gave up 4 bases and J gave up 2 bases, with 12 bases separating them. CDR3 length equals 15 residues. The CDR3 loop is CASSTGGLNTGELFF. The CDR3 DNA reads as TGTGCCAGCAGCACCGGGGGGCTTAACACCGGGGAGCTGTTTTTT.

The rearrangement joins TRBV15 to TRBJ1-4; D is possibly TRBD1 (5 bases). CDR1 and CDR2 from the germline V gene are LNHNV and YYDKDF (reference sequence). The CDR3 covers 15 residues. V lost 6 bases, J lost 6 bases, and 17 bases lay in between. The CDR3 loop is CATSNPQGSYEKLFF. The CDR3 nucleotides are TGTGCCACCAGTAATCCTCAGGGCTCCTATGAAAAACTGTTTTTT.

The chain carries TRBV10-3 and TRBJ1-1, with D maybe TRBD1 (5 bases). Trimming shortened V by 5 bases and J by 4 bases, and 11 bases separated the two germline ends. Germline-derived CDR1 and CDR2 are ENHRY and SYGVKD. CDR3 length: 13 amino acids. The DNA of the CDR3 is TGTGCCATCAGTTCCGGGGGGGGCACTGAAGCTTTCTTT. Translating it yields CAISSGGGTEAFF.

The chain combines TRBV11-1 with TRBJ2-7; TRBD2 is a possible D gene (5 bases). The CDR3 sequence is 13 residues long. The V gene's germline CDR1 is SGHAT and CDR2 FQDESV (reference sequence). V gave up 5 bases and J gave up 4 bases, with 12 bases separating them. The CDR3 is CASSHGIRYEQYF. DNA for the CDR3: TGTGCCAGCAGCCACGGGATCCGATACGAGCAGTACTTC.

The chain recombines TRBV21-1 with TRBJ2-7; the DNA was not used to check the table's D call, TRBD2. TRBV21-1 represents a pseudogene. The CDR3 sequence is 15 residues long. The CDR3: CASSKRGLLGHEQYF. CDR3 nucleotide sequence: TGTGCCAGCAGCAAAAGAGGACTCCTAGGGCACGAGCAGTACTTC.

This clone was seen only once. V usage is TRBV7-6 and J usage is TRBJ1-1; D gene ambiguous. This CDR3 spans 14 amino acids. The V gene's germline CDR1 is SGHVS and CDR2 FNYEAQ. The V end was cut by 0 bases, the J end by 0 bases, with 5 bases between. The CDR3 here is CASSLARVNTEAFF. CDR3 nucleotides: TGTGCCAGCAGCTTAGCGCGGGTGAACACTGAAGCTTTCTTT.

The CDR3 nucleotides read TGTGCCAGCAGTTTCGGGACAGGCAATGAGCAGTTCTTC. Translating it yields CASSFGTGNEQFF. The rearrangement uses TRBV6-1 and TRBJ2-1, with TRBD1 identical over 8 bases. V dropped 5 bases and J dropped 6; count of bases not matched to a gene: 3. Germline V gives CDR1 MNHNS, CDR2 SASEGT. The CDR3 sequence is 13 residues long.

This chain uses TRBV28 with TRBJ1-2; possible D gene TRBD1, 5 bases. The CDR3 is 16 residues long. V was shortened by 1 base and J by 7 bases, with 19 bases between the two germline ends. CDR1 MDHEN and CDR2 SYDVKM come from the germline V gene. CDR3 bases: TGTGCCAGCAGTTTATCAGGCGGGGACCTATATGGTGGCTACACCTTC. Protein: CASSLSGGDLYGGYTF.

This clone appeared a single time. V and J are TRBV10-3 and TRBJ1-3; the D gene is possibly TRBD1 (5 bases). V lost 2 bases, J lost 0 bases, and 8 bases lay in between. The CDR3 is 15 amino acids. CDR1 is ENHRY and CDR2 is SYGVKD in the germline V gene. The CDR3 protein is CAISEDSFSGNTIYF. The CDR3 coding sequence is TGTGCCATCAGTGAGGACAGTTTCTCTGGAAACACCATATATTTT.

This rearrangement joins TRBV7-9 to TRBJ2-5, with a tentative D call TRBD2 (6 bases). Trimming took 2 bases from V and 1 from J, leaving 8 bases between them. The CDR3 sequence is 14 residues long. Germline V gene sequence: CDR1 SEHNR, CDR2 FQNEAQ (reference sequence). The CDR3 spells CASSLRGVQETQYF. The CDR3 nucleotides are TGTGCCAGCAGCTTACGCGGGGTCCAAGAGACCCAGTACTTC. Full variable domain (remainder filled in from reference TRBV7-9 and TRBJ2-5): DTGVSQNPRHKITKRGQNVTFRCDPISEHNRLYWYRQTLGQGPEFLTYFQNEAQLEKSRLLSDRFSAERPKGSFSTLEIQRTEQGDSAMYLCASSLRGVQETQYFGPGTRLLVL.